This T cell receptor (beta chain) came from a study of T-cell reconstitution after alpha-beta-depleted transplantation in children. Germline CDR1 DFQATT, CDR2 SNEGSKA (reference sequence). V dropped 0 bases and J dropped 3 bases, with 14 bases sitting between them. The CDR3 consists of 15 residues. TCRbeta library construction was performed incorporating unique molecular identifiers. TCRdb reanalysed the PCR reads using MiXCR and keeps one entry per CDR3 protein. The sample contains around 680,000 distinct CDR3 sequences, roughly 17% of which appear only once. This clonotype was found a few times. The chain links TRBV20-1 to TRBJ1-2; D gene unclear. The sample in question was PBMCs from the stem cell graft donor, obtained from the stem cell graft. The TCR sequence derives from a human donor who donated a stem cell graft to a child with acute myeloid leukemia. The DNA for the CDR3 is TGCAGTGCTAGAGACTTAAACAGTGTTGACTATGGCTACACCTTC. It yields the protein CSARDLNSVDYGYTF.